One sample yielded the 22 T cell receptor beta chains listed below, sequenced in a study of cytomegalovirus exposure and HLA in healthy donors. The PCR had 60 Vbeta and 13 Jbeta primers. Clones were read by immunoSEQ multiplex PCR, and TCRdb kept only the in-frame ones, dropping some. The sample includes 100,000 or so clones, 75% seen only once; the top ten take 11% to 15%. Sequenced material: PBMCs. Receptor source: a male donor in good health and CMV-seropositive.

The chain couples TRBV11-1 to TRBJ2-7; 12 nucleotides align to TRBD1. CDR1 and CDR2 from the germline V gene are SGHAT and FQDESV (reference sequence). V dropped 5 bases and J dropped 3; count of bases not matched to a gene: 5. This CDR3 region has 15 residues. CDR3 amino acids: CASSPGTGGVYEQYF. The DNA for the CDR3 is TGTGCCAGCAGCCCGGGGACAGGGGGCGTCTACGAGCAGTACTTC.

V is TRBV10-3 and J is TRBJ1-1, with a tentative D call TRBD1 (5 bases). The CDR3 loop spans 13 amino acids. Germline loops: CDR1 ENHRY, CDR2 SYGVKD. V was cut by 4 bases and J by 4 bases, with 10 bases left in between. In nucleotides, the CDR3 is TGTGCCATCAGTGGCACGGGGGGCACTGAAGCTTTCTTT. Amino acid sequence: CAISGTGGTEAFF.

This chain uses TRBV29-1 with TRBJ2-5, with TRBD1 identical over 10 bases. V lost 6 bases, J lost 5 bases, and 9 bases stayed unmatched. This CDR3 contains 14 residues. Germline V gives CDR1 SQVTM, CDR2 ANQGSEA. DNA of the CDR3: TGCAGCGTGAGGACAGGGGGGCTTGGGGAGACCCAGTACTTC. It specifies CSVRTGGLGETQYF.

CDR3 nucleotides: TGTGCCAGCAGCCAACAGTTAGCAGCCGGGGAGCTGTTTTTT. Protein product: CASSQQLAAGELFF. The chain joins TRBV4-2 to TRBJ2-2; D is unresolved. Trimming shortened V by 2 bases and J by 6 bases, and 10 bases separated the two germline ends. Germline V gives CDR1 LGHNA, CDR2 YNFKEQ. There are 14 residues in the CDR3.

This CDR3 is CASSLRQGSIDEQFF. CDR3 DNA: TGCGCCAGCAGCCTAAGACAGGGGAGTATCGATGAGCAGTTCTTC. The rearrangement uses TRBV5-1 and TRBJ2-1; 8 nucleotides agree with TRBD1. Germline V gene lookup returns CDR1 SGHRS and CDR2 YFSETQ. The CDR3 has 15 residues. V lost 4 bases, J lost 8 bases, and 11 bases stayed unmatched.

The rearrangement joins TRBV18 to TRBJ1-2, with a weak D call TRBD1 (5 bases). The CDR3 loop spans 15 amino acids. The V gene's germline CDR1 is KGHSH and CDR2 LQKENI. V was cut by 0 bases and J by 3 bases, with 11 bases left in between. The CDR3 is CASSPPLQGYYGYTF. The CDR3 region has the DNA TGTGCCAGCTCACCACCCCTCCAGGGTTACTATGGCTACACCTTC. Filled out from reference TRBV18 and TRBJ1-2, the complete variable domain reads NAGVMQNPRHLVRRRGQEARLRCSPMKGHSHVYWYRQLPEEGLKFMVYLQKENIIDESGMPKERFSAEFPKEGPSILRIQQVVRGDSAAYFCASSPPLQGYYGYTFGSGTRLTVV.

This clone was counted a single time. V gene TRBV18 combines with J gene TRBJ2-2; 7 bases line up with TRBD1. The V and J ends lost 3 bases and 4 bases, in that order; junction bases with no gene match: 14. CDR1 KGHSH and CDR2 LQKENI come from the germline V gene. This CDR3 has 18 amino acids. DNA of the CDR3: TGTGCCAGCTCACCCCTCAATACAGGGGCGTGGGGCACCGGGGAGCTGTTTTTT. Protein: CASSPLNTGAWGTGELFF.

The V call is TRBV18, the J call TRBJ1-5; 9 nucleotides agree with TRBD1. V shed 3 bases and J 3 bases; nucleotides not matched to a gene: 3. CDR3 size: 15 residues. The germline gives CDR1 KGHSH, CDR2 LQKENI. The CDR3 DNA follows: TGTGCCAGCTCACCGGGACAGGGATTCAATCAGCCCCAGCATTTT. It encodes CASSPGQGFNQPQHF.

The chain has TRBV16 and TRBJ1-2; perhaps TRBD1 as D (6 bases). Germline loops: CDR1 KGHSY, CDR2 FQNENV. V lost 0 bases and J lost 5, with 10 bases in between. The CDR3 has 14 amino acids. The CDR3 DNA sequence: TGTGCCAGCAGCCAATCAACAGGGAAATATGGCTACACCTTC. It is translated as CASSQSTGKYGYTF. The whole variable domain, remainder taken from reference TRBV16 and TRBJ1-2, is GEEVAQTPKHLVRGEGQKAKLYCAPIKGHSYVFWYQQVLKNEFKFLISFQNENVFDETGMPKERFSAKCLPNSPCSLEIQATKLEDSAVYFCASSQSTGKYGYTFGSGTRLTVV.

The gene calls are TRBV28 and TRBJ2-1; 10 bases fit TRBD2. This CDR3 comprises 15 residues. J was trimmed by 3 bases and V by 6 bases; bases with no gene match: 5. Germline V gene data show CDR1 as MDHEN and CDR2 as SYDVKM. The CDR3 sequence is CASRDLAGGYNEQFF. The CDR3 DNA sequence: TGTGCCAGCAGGGACTTAGCGGGGGGCTACAATGAGCAGTTCTTC. The entire variable domain, with the rest obtained from reference TRBV28 and TRBJ2-1, is as follows: DVKVTQSSRYLVKRTGEKVFLECVQDMDHENMFWYRQDPGLGLRLIYFSYDVKMKEKGDIPEGYSVSREKKERFSLILESASTNQTSMYLCASRDLAGGYNEQFFGPGTRLTVL.

The V call is TRBV19, the J call TRBJ1-1, with TRBD1 as a possible D gene (6 bases). The CDR3 has 13 residues. Looked up from germline, CDR1 is LNHDA and CDR2 is SQIVND (reference sequence). V was cut by 5 bases and J by 3 bases, with 10 bases left in between. The CDR3 is CASSGTKDTEAFF. The CDR3, as DNA: TGTGCCAGTAGTGGGACAAAGGACACTGAAGCTTTCTTT.

The chain is built from TRBV9 and TRBJ2-7; 9 positions agree with TRBD1. CDR3 length equals 14 residues. The ends lost 3 bases at V and 4 bases at J; junction bases unmatched: 5. CDR1 SGDLS and CDR2 YYNGEE come from the germline V gene. CDR3 loop: CASSDGTGLYEQYF. Written as DNA, the CDR3 is TGTGCCAGCAGCGACGGGACAGGGCTGTACGAGCAGTACTTC.

CDR3 sequence: CASSRGPAYEQYF. The DNA of the CDR3 is TGTGCCAGCAGCCGCGGGCCGGCCTACGAGCAGTACTTC. The V gene is TRBV6-1, the J gene TRBJ2-7; possible D gene TRBD2, 5 bases. Germline values: CDR1 MNHNS, CDR2 SASEGT. V was clipped by 6 bases and J by 2 bases, with 11 bases between them. CDR3 length: 13 amino acids.

The V call is TRBV19, the J call TRBJ1-1; D is ambiguous. The CDR3 length is 14 residues. V lost 2 bases, J lost 1 base, and 8 bases lay in between. CDR1 is LNHDA and CDR2 is SQIVND in the germline V gene (reference sequence). CDR3 nucleotides: TGTGCCAGTAGTATAAGAGACAAGAACACTGAAGCTTTCTTT. It specifies CASSIRDKNTEAFF. The full variable domain, in which reference TRBV19 and TRBJ1-1 provide the parts outside the CDR3, is DGGITQSPKYLFRKEGQNVTLSCEQNLNHDAMYWYRQDPGQGLRLIYYSQIVNDFQKGDIAEGYSVSREKKESFPLTVTSAQKNPTAFYLCASSIRDKNTEAFFGQGTRLTVV.

The V call is TRBV9, the J call TRBJ2-2; possible D gene TRBD1, 5 bases. The CDR3 sequence is 13 residues long. Germline V gene lookup returns CDR1 SGDLS and CDR2 YYNGEE. Trimming shortened V by 4 bases and J by 5 bases, and 9 bases separated the two germline ends. The CDR3 DNA is TGTGCCAGCAGCCCCCAGGGAACCGGGGAGCTGTTTTTT. This translates into CASSPQGTGELFF. Variable domain in full (rest from reference TRBV9 and TRBJ2-2): DSGVTQTPKHLITATGQRVTLRCSPRSGDLSVYWYQQSLDQGLQFLIQYYNGEERAKGNILERFSAQQFPDLHSELNLSSLELGDSALYFCASSPQGTGELFFGEGSRLTVL.

The chain uses TRBV11-2 and TRBJ1-1; D perhaps matches TRBD1 (5 bases). The V and J ends lost 5 bases and 5 bases respectively, with 9 bases between them. The germline CDR1 and CDR2 sequences are SGHAT and FQNNGV. This CDR3 region has 12 residues. The chain's CDR3 is CASSRRATEAFF. The CDR3 DNA reads TGTGCCAGCAGCCGCAGGGCGACTGAAGCTTTCTTT.

This clone has a handful of counts. V is TRBV28 and J is TRBJ1-1; D unclear. CDR1 is MDHEN, CDR2 SYDVKM, per germline. The CDR3 contains 11 residues. Trimming removed 8 bases at V and 7 bases at J, with 11 bases between. CDR3 nucleotides: TGTGCCAGCCACACAGCCGGTGAAGCTTTCTTT. It translates to CASHTAGEAFF. Full variable domain (missing parts from reference TRBV28 and TRBJ1-1): DVKVTQSSRYLVKRTGEKVFLECVQDMDHENMFWYRQDPGLGLRLIYFSYDVKMKEKGDIPEGYSVSREKKERFSLILESASTNQTSMYLCASHTAGEAFFGQGTRLTVV.

The V gene is TRBV4-1, the J gene TRBJ2-5; 9 nucleotides align to TRBD1. Judging by the DNA end, TRBJ2-7 fits better; the J call may be wrong. The CDR3 consists of 14 residues. Germline CDR1 reads MGHRA; CDR2 reads YSYEKL. CDR3 sequence (DNA): TGCGCCAGCAGCCTAGGACAGGGGCCCTACGAGCAGTACTTC. Translating gives CASSLGQGPYEQYF.

CDR3 sequence: CASSIAQGWSNQPQHF. For the CDR3, the DNA is TGTGCCAGTAGTATAGCCCAGGGTTGGAGCAATCAGCCCCAGCATTTT. V gene TRBV19 combines with J gene TRBJ1-5; tentatively, D is TRBD1 (5 bases). V was trimmed by 1 base and J by 1 base, leaving 11 bases between them. The CDR3 is made up of 16 amino acids. Germline V gene data show CDR1 as LNHDA and CDR2 as SQIVND (reference sequence).

This clone showed up just a few times. This chain connects TRBV5-1 to TRBJ2-2; 10 nucleotides line up with TRBD1. Looked up from germline, CDR1 is SGHRS and CDR2 is YFSETQ. The CDR3 has 15 amino acids. V lost 5 bases to trimming and J lost 6 bases; unmatched junction nucleotides: 7. In nucleotides, the CDR3 is TGCGCCAGCAGGGCCGGGACAGGGGCACCCGGGGAGCTGTTTTTT. This gives the protein CASRAGTGAPGELFF.

In its sample, this clone was seen a few times. The V and J genes are TRBV25-1 and TRBJ1-1, with TRBD1 identical over 9 bases. Trimming removed 6 bases from V and 1 base from J; junction bases left unmatched: 0. Germline values: CDR1 MGHDK, CDR2 SYGVNS. The CDR3 is made up of 13 amino acids. CDR3 region: CASRGQGNTEAFF. The CDR3 DNA sequence: TGTGCCAGCAGGGGACAGGGGAACACTGAAGCTTTCTTT.

CDR3 bases: TGTGCCAGCAGCCCTAGACTAACGGGGGGGCAATACAATGAGCAGTTCTTC. Encoded protein: CASSPRLTGGQYNEQFF. The V call is TRBV7-9, the J call TRBJ2-1; TRBD2 agrees at 8 bases. The trim removed 5 bases at V and 4 bases at J, leaving 13 bases unmatched. CDR3 length: 17 residues. CDR1 and CDR2 (germline): SEHNR, FQNEAQ (reference sequence).